The T cell receptor beta chain described here comes from a study of persistence of HIV-infected CD4 T cells (dated by TCRdb to 2020 to 2021). Looking at the study overall: The study isolated CMV- and HIV-1 Gag-responding CD4+ T cells from ART-treated individuals to examine antigen-driven clonal expansion of HIV-1-infected cells. Participants had been on suppressive ART for a median of roughly eight years. Peripheral blood samples of up to roughly 200 mL were obtained at multiple time points, with the exception of two participants, for whom leukapheresis was performed at a single time point. The clonality of all cells in each sorted population was measured by TCRbeta sequencing, and the clonality of infected cells was measured by proviral sequencing. In the cross-participant TCR cluster analysis, 8 or 9 participants were included for CMV and 6 or 7 participants were included for Gag.

TCRbeta repertoires were sequenced from genomic DNA with the immunoSEQ hsTCRB assay version 4 in survey mode. For TCRbeta sequencing, genomic DNA was diluted to around 10 ng/uL, with up to roughly 1 ug used per sample. In the original analysis: Analysis of the TCRbeta data was done in ImmunoSeq Analyzer 3.0, and diversity was computed on productive nucleotide rearrangements. Lower-bound TCR diversity was estimated with the improved Chao index, and clonality with the Gini coefficient using the Immunarch R package. When different nucleotide rearrangements encoded the same CDR3beta amino acid sequence, each rearrangement was treated as a distinct clonotype. Differential abundance analysis found TCRbeta sequences that were significantly enriched in antigen-responding cells compared with anti-CD3/anti-CD28-activated cells. TCRs were clustered by predicted peptide-MHC specificity with GLIPH2, both within individual participants and across merged participant data sets. The clones in this table, taken by TCRdb from immuneACCESS, are in-frame only. Not every clone is retained; where verified, under half of the shortfall comes from an unresolved V gene, and the cause of the rest is unknown. V and J calls and clone size are given by that table; D and trimming were obtained from the DNA. This sample has about 40,000 clones in its table, and roughly 74% of those were observed once. The ten largest clones take up approximately 15% of the sample.

According to the germline V gene, CDR1 reads WSHSY and CDR2 reads SAAADI. The junction shows trimming of 10 bases on V and 3 bases on J, and the gene matches do not reach 6 bases of it. Including the terminal cysteine and phenylalanine, the CDR3 comprises 13 residues. Just the 39-base CDR3 DNA is kept, in frame starting at base 1. The sample holds a few counts of this clone. Its cognate antigen has yet to be identified. No base quality values were provided; no much bigger clone lies one nucleotide off. Broader findings and caveats from the paper: TCRbeta richness in CMV- and Gag-responding cells was significantly lower than in anti-CD3/anti-CD28-responding cells; CMV-responding cells had higher oligoclonality than CD3/CD28-stimulated and Gag-responding cells. Degenerate expanded CDR3beta sequences were enriched in antigen-responding cells, suggesting convergent selection of CD4+ responses to CMV and Gag. Restriction of bulk TCR analyses to the rare CMV-responding cells that actually carried HIV-1 proviruses was not possible. Only a small number of individuals took part in the study, and only a limited range of antigens was tested. Within the same sorted populations, how oligoclonal the TCRs were correlated with how oligoclonal the proviruses were.

The treatment or condition label here, explained by the study, means: suppressive antiretroviral therapy. A pool of overlapping HIV-1 Gag 15-mer peptides was used at 0.85 to 1 ug per peptide per mL for cell stimulation. Memory CD4+ T cells that did not respond, being CD40L-negative, CD69-negative and CD45RO-high, were sorted as memory populations depleted of antigen-responding cells. Participants were HIV-1-infected adults who started suppressive ART during chronic infection. Plasma HIV-1 RNA had been undetectable (below 50 copies/mL) in participants for at least 4 years. To be included, participants needed a CD4+ T cell count above 400 cells/uL and a positive CMV serology. Before stimulation, PBMCs were isolated using density centrifugation and depleted of CD8+ T cells. Stimulation of CD8-depleted PBMCs was carried out for 15 to 20 hours with anti-CD28/CD49d costimulation, CD40-blocking antibody and enfuvirtide, to prevent new infections. Cells were sorted on a Beckman Coulter MoFlo Legacy or XDP sorter, with propidium iodide excluding dead cells. The QIAamp DNA Mini Kit was used for genomic DNA extraction from samples above one million cells, and the Quick-DNA Microprep Kit was used otherwise.

The clonotype originates from an adult man with HIV who was CMV-seropositive. The specimen comprised CD4+ T cells sorted from PBMCs after roughly 18-hour stimulation, sampled from a patient who received antiretroviral therapy. According to the study, the label for this sample's cell subset or site signals: CD40L-CD69- CD45RO-high memory CD4 T cells not responding to Gag peptides. The rearranged chain carries TRBV10-2 and TRBJ1-3, with 7 middle bases fitting TRBD1. The nucleotide sequence is TGCGCCACCCTGGGGGACAGTGGAAACACCATATATTTT. The translation is CATLGDSGNTIYF.